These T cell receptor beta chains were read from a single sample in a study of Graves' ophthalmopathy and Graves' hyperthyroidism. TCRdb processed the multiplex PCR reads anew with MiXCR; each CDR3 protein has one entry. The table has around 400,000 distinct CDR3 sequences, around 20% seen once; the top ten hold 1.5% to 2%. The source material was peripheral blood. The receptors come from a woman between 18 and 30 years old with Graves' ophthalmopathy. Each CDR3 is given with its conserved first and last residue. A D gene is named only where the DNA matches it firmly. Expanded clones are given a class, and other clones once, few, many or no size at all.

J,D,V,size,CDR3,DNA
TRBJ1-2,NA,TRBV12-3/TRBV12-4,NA,CASSLYRDGYTF,TGTGCCAGCAGTTTATATAGAGATGGCTACACCTTC
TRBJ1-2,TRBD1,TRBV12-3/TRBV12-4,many,CASTRQGEFYGYTF,TGTGCCAGCACTAGACAGGGGGAGTTCTATGGCTACACCTTC
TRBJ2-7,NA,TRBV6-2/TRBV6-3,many,CASRKAYEQYF,TGTGCCAGCAGGAAAGCCTACGAGCAGTACTTC
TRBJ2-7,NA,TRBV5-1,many,CASSIDLFQAYEQYF,TGCGCCAGCAGCATCGACCTGTTCCAGGCCTACGAGCAGTACTTC
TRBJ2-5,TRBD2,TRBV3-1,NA,CASSQAASGNQETQYF,TGTGCCAGCAGCCAAGCGGCTAGCGGGAACCAAGAGACCCAGTACTTC
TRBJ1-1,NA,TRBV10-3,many,CAIRGAGENTEAFF,TGTGCCATCAGAGGGGCAGGGGAGAACACTGAAGCTTTCTTT
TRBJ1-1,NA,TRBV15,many,CATSEMGGVTEAFF,TGTGCCACCAGCGAAATGGGGGGCGTCACTGAAGCTTTCTTT
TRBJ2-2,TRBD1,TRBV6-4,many,CATYGVSAGTANTGELFF,TGTGCCACCTATGGGGTCTCTGCCGGGACAGCGAACACCGGGGAGCTGTTTTTT
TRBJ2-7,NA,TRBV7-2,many,CASSPSWAPNEQYF,TGTGCCAGCAGCCCAAGCTGGGCCCCCAACGAGCAGTACTTC
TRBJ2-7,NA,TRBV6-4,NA,CASSNPARDGSYEQYF,TGTGCCAGCAGTAACCCCGCCCGGGACGGATCCTACGAGCAGTACTTC
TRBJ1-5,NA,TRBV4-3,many,CASSQDRDTFNQPQHF,TGCGCCAGCAGCCAGGATAGGGACACCTTCAATCAGCCCCAGCATTTT
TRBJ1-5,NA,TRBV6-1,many,CASSPGTDYSNQPQHF,TGTGCCAGCAGTCCCGGGACCGACTATAGCAATCAGCCCCAGCATTTT
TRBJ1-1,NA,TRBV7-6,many,CASTSGGGLGTEAFF,TGTGCCAGCACCTCGGGGGGCGGGCTAGGCACTGAAGCTTTCTTT
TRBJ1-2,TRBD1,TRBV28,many,CASRTGQGAYGYTF,TGTGCCAGCAGGACGGGACAGGGTGCCTATGGCTACACCTTC
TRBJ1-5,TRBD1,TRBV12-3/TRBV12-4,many,CASSRQGGSNQPQHF,TGTGCCAGCAGTCGACAGGGGGGAAGCAATCAGCCCCAGCATTTT
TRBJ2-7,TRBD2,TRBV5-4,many,CASSLGLAGGLGEQYF,TGTGCCAGCAGCTTGGGGCTAGCGGGGGGGCTAGGCGAGCAGTACTTC
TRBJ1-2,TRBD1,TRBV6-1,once,CASSRGTASNYGYTF,TGTGCCAGCAGCCGAGGGACAGCATCTAACTATGGCTACACCTTC
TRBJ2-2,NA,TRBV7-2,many,CASSLASLATNTGELFF,TGTGCCAGCAGCTTAGCAAGTCTAGCCACGAACACCGGGGAGCTGTTTTTT
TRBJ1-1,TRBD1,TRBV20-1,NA,CSARKIGQGNTEAFF,TGCAGTGCTAGGAAAATCGGACAGGGCAACACTGAAGCTTTCTTT
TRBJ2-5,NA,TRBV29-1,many,CSVGGVGETQYF,TGCAGCGTCGGCGGGGTGGGAGAGACCCAGTACTTC
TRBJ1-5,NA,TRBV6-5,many,CASMAGGGKGQPQHF,TGTGCCAGCATGGCCGGGGGGGGGAAAGGACAGCCCCAGCATTTT
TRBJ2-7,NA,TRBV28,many,CASNTGDQRYEQCF,TGTGCCAGCAATACGGGCGATCAACGCTACGAGCAGTGCTTC
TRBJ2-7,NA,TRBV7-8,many,CASSLAPNYEQYF,TGTGCCAGCAGCTTAGCGCCGAATTACGAGCAGTACTTC
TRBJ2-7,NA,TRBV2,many,CASSDVGGGEQYF,TGTGCCAGCAGTGATGTTGGGGGTGGCGAGCAGTACTTC
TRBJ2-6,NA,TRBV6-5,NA,CASSYGRGGANVLTF,TGTGCCAGCAGTTACGGGCGGGGAGGGGCCAACGTCCTGACTTTC
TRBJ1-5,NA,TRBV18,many,CASSPAGSGLNQPQHF,TGTGCCAGCTCACCGGCCGGGTCGGGACTCAATCAGCCCCAGCATTTT
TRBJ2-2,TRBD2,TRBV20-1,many,CSAGAGGTGELFF,TGCAGTGCTGGAGCGGGAGGGACCGGGGAGCTGTTTTTT
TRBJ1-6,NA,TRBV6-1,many,CASSEDRPTVWWPLHF,TGTGCCAGCAGTGAAGACAGGCCGACCGTGTGGTGGCCCCTCCACTTT
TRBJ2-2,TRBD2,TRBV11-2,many,CASSLGGLAGVGELFF,TGTGCCAGCAGCTTAGGGGGACTAGCGGGAGTCGGGGAGCTGTTTTTT
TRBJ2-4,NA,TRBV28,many,CASSSPRNIQYF,TGTGCCAGCAGTTCCCCCCGAAACATTCAGTACTTC
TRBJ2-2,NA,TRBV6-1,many,CASSVGVFGELFF,TGTGCCAGCAGTGTTGGGGTGTTCGGGGAGCTGTTTTTT
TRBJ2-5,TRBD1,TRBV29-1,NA,CSVEARGQGALETQYF,TGCAGCGTTGAAGCGCGAGGACAGGGGGCGTTAGAGACCCAGTACTTC
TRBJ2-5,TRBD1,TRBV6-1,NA,CASSHWTGYQETQYF,TGTGCCAGCAGTCATTGGACAGGGTACCAAGAGACCCAGTACTTC
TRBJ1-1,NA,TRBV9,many,CASSLAGRTEAFF,TGTGCCAGCAGCCTGGCGGGGAGGACTGAAGCTTTCTTT
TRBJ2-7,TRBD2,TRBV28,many,CASSLPLTSGEQYF,TGTGCCAGCAGTTTACCCCTGACTAGCGGCGAGCAGTACTTC
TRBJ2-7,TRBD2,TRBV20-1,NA,CSARPTPMSGAPYEQYF,TGCAGTGCTAGACCCACCCCTATGAGCGGGGCACCCTACGAGCAGTACTTC
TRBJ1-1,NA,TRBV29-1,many,CSVEEGLGTEAFF,TGCAGCGTTGAAGAGGGATTAGGAACTGAAGCTTTCTTT
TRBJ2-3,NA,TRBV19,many,CASSMWDTQYF,TGTGCCAGTAGTATGTGGGATACGCAGTATTTT
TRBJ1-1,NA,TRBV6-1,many,CASPEGGQIAFF,TGTGCCAGCCCCGAAGGGGGGCAGATCGCTTTCTTT
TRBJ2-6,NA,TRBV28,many,CASSTTTNVLTF,TGTGCCAGCAGCACCACGACCAACGTCCTGACTTTC
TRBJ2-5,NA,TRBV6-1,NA,CASMMTLYQETQYF,TGTGCCAGCATGATGACACTGTACCAAGAGACCCAGTACTTC
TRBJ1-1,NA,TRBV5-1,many,CASSLGGGAEAFF,TGCGCCAGCAGCTTGGGCGGCGGCGCTGAAGCTTTCTTT
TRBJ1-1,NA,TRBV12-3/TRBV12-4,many,CATKTGEGHTEAFF,TGTGCCACCAAGACTGGGGAAGGACACACTGAAGCTTTCTTT
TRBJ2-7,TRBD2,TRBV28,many,CASTPDGRRGEQYF,TGTGCCAGCACCCCTGACGGGAGGCGCGGCGAGCAGTACTTC
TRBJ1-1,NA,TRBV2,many,CASYGGGRGGTEAFF,TGTGCCAGTTATGGTGGGGGCCGCGGGGGCACTGAAGCTTTCTTT
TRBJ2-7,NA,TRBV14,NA,CASSQDRDRAYEQYF,TGTGCCAGCAGCCAAGACAGGGATCGGGCCTACGAGCAGTACTTC
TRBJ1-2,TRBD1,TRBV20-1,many,CSAPDRSYGYTF,TGCAGTGCCCCGGACAGGAGCTATGGCTACACCTTC
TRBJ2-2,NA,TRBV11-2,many,CASSLEGRNTGELFF,TGTGCCAGCAGCTTAGAGGGACGGAACACCGGGGAGCTGTTTTTT